This entry lists 5 T cell receptor beta chains sequenced from one sample in a study of blood T cell repertoires in COVID-19. Generated by immunoSEQ multiplex PCR, the TCRdb table keeps only in-frame clones and is missing some. There are roughly 230,000 clones in the sample; roughly 84% occur only once, and approximately 6.6% lies in the top ten. Input material: PBMCs or T cells enriched from blood (not recorded which). Every receptor here comes from a woman in her forties or fifties who had been exposed to COVID-19.

The chain is built from TRBV7-3 and TRBJ2-3; D perhaps matches TRBD1 (6 bases). The V end was cut by 2 bases, the J end by 4 bases, with 13 bases between. The CDR3 runs 15 residues. Germline V gene sequence: CDR1 SGHTA, CDR2 FQGTGA. The CDR3 sequence is CASSLVQGPPDTQYF. CDR3 nucleotides: TGTGCCAGCAGCTTAGTGCAGGGGCCGCCAGATACGCAGTATTTT.

The V gene is TRBV5-1, the J gene TRBJ1-4, with a tentative D call TRBD1 (6 bases). With 4 bases removed from V and 8 bases from J, the gap between germline ends came to 21 bases. The germline V gene has CDR1 SGHRS and CDR2 YFSETQ. This CDR3 region has 16 residues. Here the CDR3 reads CASSPGTQGIKEKLFF. The CDR3 DNA is TGCGCCAGCAGCCCCGGGACCCAGGGGATCAAGGAAAAACTGTTTTTT.

The V and J genes are TRBV30 and TRBJ2-3, with D perhaps matching TRBD1 (5 bases). The germline V and J ends were trimmed by 2 bases and 1 base, with 10 bases remaining between them. The CDR3 consists of 14 residues. The germline V gene has CDR1 GTSNPN and CDR2 SVGIG (reference sequence). This CDR3 is CAWSHKGGTDTQYF. CDR3 bases: TGTGCCTGGAGTCATAAAGGGGGCACAGATACGCAGTATTTT.

CDR3 sequence (DNA): TGCGCCAGCACCCAACAGGGGGACAACACTGAAGCTTTCTTT. Amino acids: CASTQQGDNTEAFF. The chain employs TRBV5-1 and TRBJ1-1, with TRBD1 identical over 8 bases. This CDR3 is built from 14 residues. Trimming took 6 bases from V and 2 from J; bases not matched to a gene: 6. Per the germline V gene, CDR1 is SGHRS and CDR2 is YFSETQ.

The chain joins TRBV2 to TRBJ1-5; a weak D match, TRBD1 (5 bases). V dropped 8 bases and J dropped 9 bases, with 17 bases sitting between them. CDR1 SNHLY and CDR2 FYNNEI come from the germline V gene. The CDR3 length is 13 residues. The chain's CDR3 is CASGGSREGPQHF. The CDR3 coding sequence is TGTGCCAGCGGGGGGAGCAGGGAAGGGCCCCAGCATTTT.